Sequencing of this TCR beta chain was carried out in a study of post-analysis software for immune sequencing data. Broader study findings: When compared against controls, multiple sclerosis patients showed significantly lower normalized Chao1 diversity. Samples from one preparation batch, clustered by F measure, grouped strongly together. When patients were compared with controls, about five TRBV segments were more frequent, TRBV5-6, TRBV5-1 and TRBV20-1 among them.

Libraries were made from TCR beta cDNA, and they carried unique molecular identifiers. A population of roughly 0.9 to 11 million T cells gave rise to a few hundred thousand cDNA molecules. TCRdb fed the PCR reads into MiXCR, producing one record per CDR3 protein. The sample contains 170,000 or so distinct CDR3 sequences, roughly 31% of which appear only once. This clonotype was seen many times. Antigen specificity is unknown. Germline CDR1 reads SGHTA; CDR2 reads FQGNSA. CDR3 length: 15 residues. V shed 5 bases, J shed 5 bases, and the junction held 11 bases outside the gene matches. The sample comprised blood. The V call is TRBV7-2, the J call TRBJ2-7; TRBD2 agrees at 8 bases. The receptor was isolated from a girl aged 5-17 years with multiple sclerosis. The CDR3 sequence is CASSQGAGAVHEQYF. As DNA, the CDR3 is TGTGCCAGCAGCCAGGGAGCGGGAGCGGTCCACGAGCAGTACTTC.